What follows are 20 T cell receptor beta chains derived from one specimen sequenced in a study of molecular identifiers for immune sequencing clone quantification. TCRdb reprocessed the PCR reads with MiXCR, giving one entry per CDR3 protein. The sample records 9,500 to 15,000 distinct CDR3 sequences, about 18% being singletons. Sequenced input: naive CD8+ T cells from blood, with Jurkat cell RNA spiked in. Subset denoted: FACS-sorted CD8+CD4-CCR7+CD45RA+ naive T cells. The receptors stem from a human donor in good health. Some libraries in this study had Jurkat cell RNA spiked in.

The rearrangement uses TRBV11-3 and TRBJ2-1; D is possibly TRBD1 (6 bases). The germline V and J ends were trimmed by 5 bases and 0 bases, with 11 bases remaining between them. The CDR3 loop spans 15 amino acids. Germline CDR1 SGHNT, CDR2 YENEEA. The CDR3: CASSPTDSSYNEQFF. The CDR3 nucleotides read TGTGCCAGCAGCCCAACGGACAGCTCCTACAATGAGCAGTTCTTC.

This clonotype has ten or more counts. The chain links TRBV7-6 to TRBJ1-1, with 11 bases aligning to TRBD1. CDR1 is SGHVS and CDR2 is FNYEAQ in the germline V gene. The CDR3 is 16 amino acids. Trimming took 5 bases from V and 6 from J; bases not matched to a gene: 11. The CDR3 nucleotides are TGTGCCAGCAGCCAGGGGGACAGGGGGACTCTGTCTGAAGCTTTCTTT. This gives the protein CASSQGDRGTLSEAFF.

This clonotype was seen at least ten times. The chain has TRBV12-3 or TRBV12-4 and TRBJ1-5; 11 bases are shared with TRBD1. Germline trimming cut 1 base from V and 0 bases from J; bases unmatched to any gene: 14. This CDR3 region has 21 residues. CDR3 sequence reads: CASSLDPGQGAKGYSNQPQHF. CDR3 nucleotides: TGTGCCAGCAGTTTAGACCCTGGACAGGGGGCGAAGGGATATAGCAATCAGCCCCAGCATTTT.

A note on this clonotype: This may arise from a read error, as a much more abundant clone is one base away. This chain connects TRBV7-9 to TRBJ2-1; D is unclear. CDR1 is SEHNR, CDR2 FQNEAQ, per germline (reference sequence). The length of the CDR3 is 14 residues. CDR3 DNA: TGTGCCAGCAGTACCGCATTGGGGTACAGTGAGCAGTTCTTC. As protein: CASSTALGYSEQFF.

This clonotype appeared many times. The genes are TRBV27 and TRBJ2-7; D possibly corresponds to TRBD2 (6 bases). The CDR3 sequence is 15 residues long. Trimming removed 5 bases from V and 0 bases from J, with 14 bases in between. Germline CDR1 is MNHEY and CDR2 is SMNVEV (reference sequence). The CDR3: CASSPEVAASYEQYF. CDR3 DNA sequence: TGTGCCAGCAGTCCCGAGGTAGCGGCCTCCTACGAGCAGTACTTC.

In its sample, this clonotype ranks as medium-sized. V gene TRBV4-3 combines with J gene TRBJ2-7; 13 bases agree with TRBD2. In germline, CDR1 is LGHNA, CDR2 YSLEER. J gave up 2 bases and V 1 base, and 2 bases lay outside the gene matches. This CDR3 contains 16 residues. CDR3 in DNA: TGCGCCAGCAGCCAAGGGACTAGCGGGGGAGCCTACGAGCAGTACTTC. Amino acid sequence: CASSQGTSGGAYEQYF.

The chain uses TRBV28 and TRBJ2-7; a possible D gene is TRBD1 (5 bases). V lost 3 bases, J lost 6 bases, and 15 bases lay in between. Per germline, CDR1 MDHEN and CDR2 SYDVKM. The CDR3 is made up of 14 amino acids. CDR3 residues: CASSLSWGTREQYF. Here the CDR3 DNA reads TGTGCCAGCAGTTTGAGTTGGGGCACCCGCGAGCAGTACTTC. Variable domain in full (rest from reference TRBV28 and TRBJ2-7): DVKVTQSSRYLVKRTGEKVFLECVQDMDHENMFWYRQDPGLGLRLIYFSYDVKMKEKGDIPEGYSVSREKKERFSLILESASTNQTSMYLCASSLSWGTREQYFGPGTRLTVT.

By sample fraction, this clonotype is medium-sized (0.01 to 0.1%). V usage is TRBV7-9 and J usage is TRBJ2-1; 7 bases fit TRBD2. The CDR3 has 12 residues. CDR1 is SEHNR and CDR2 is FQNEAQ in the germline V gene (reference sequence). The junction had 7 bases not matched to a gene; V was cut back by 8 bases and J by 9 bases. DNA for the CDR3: TGTGCCAGCCAACTAGCGTTAGGTGAGCAGTTCTTC. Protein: CASQLALGEQFF.

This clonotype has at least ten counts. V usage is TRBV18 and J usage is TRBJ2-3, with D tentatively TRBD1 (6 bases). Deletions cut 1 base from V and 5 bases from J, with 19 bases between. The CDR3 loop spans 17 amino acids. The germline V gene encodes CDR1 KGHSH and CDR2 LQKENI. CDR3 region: CASSPLDQGLGGDTQYF. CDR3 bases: TGTGCCAGCTCACCACTTGACCAGGGGTTAGGCGGAGATACGCAGTATTTT.

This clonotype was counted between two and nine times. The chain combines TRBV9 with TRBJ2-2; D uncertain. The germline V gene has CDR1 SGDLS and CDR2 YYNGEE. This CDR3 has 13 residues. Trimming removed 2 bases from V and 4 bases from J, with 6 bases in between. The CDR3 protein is CASSVGITGELFF. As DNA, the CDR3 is TGTGCCAGCAGCGTTGGGATCACCGGGGAGCTGTTTTTT. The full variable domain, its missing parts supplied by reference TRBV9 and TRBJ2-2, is DSGVTQTPKHLITATGQRVTLRCSPRSGDLSVYWYQQSLDQGLQFLIQYYNGEERAKGNILERFSAQQFPDLHSELNLSSLELGDSALYFCASSVGITGELFFGEGSRLTVL.

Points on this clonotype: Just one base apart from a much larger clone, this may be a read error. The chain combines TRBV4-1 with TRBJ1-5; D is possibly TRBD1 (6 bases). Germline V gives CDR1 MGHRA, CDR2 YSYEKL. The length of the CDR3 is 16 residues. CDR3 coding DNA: TGCGCCAGCAGCCTAAGACAGGCTGCGAGCAATCAGTCCCAGCATTTT. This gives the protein CASSLRQAASNQSQHF.

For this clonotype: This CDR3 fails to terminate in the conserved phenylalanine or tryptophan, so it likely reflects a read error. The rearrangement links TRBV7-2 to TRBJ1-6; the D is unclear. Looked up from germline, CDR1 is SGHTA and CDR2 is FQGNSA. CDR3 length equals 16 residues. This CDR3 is CAGSHVTRAHNSPLHL. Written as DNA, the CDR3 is TGTGCCGGCAGCCACGTGACCCGGGCCCATAATTCACCCCTCCACCTT.

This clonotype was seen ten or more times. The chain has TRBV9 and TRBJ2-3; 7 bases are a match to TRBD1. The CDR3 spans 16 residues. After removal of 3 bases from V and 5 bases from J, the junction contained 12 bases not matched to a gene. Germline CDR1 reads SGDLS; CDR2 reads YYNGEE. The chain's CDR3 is CASSEGTASLRDTQYF. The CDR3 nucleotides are TGTGCCAGCAGCGAGGGGACAGCCTCCCTCCGAGATACGCAGTATTTT.

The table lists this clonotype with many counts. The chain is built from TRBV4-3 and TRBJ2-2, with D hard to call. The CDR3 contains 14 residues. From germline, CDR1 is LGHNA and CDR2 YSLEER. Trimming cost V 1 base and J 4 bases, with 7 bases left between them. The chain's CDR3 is CASSQGSSTGELFF. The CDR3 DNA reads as TGCGCCAGCAGCCAAGGATCTAGCACCGGGGAGCTGTTTTTT.

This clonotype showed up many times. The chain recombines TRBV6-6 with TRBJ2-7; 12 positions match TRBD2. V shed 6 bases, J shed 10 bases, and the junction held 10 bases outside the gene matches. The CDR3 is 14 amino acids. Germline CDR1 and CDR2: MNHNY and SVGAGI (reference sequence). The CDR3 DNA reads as TGTGCCAGCAGCCCCGGGCTAGCGGGAGGGCCTCAGTACTTC. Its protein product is CASSPGLAGGPQYF.

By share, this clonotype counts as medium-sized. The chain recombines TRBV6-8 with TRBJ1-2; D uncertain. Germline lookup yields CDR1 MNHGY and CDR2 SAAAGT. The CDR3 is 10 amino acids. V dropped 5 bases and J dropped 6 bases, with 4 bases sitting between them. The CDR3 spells CASSPDGYTF. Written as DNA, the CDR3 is TGTGCCAGCAGTCCAGATGGCTACACCTTC.

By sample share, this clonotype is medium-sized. CDR3 nucleotides: TGTGCCAGCAGCTTTCTGGGGTCGGGTTCTTACACCGGGGAGCTGTTTTTT. Its translation: CASSFLGSGSYTGELFF. This chain links TRBV7-8 with TRBJ2-2; D gene ambiguous. The V and J ends lost 3 bases and 3 bases respectively, with 17 bases between them. Germline V gives CDR1 SGHVS, CDR2 FQNEAQ. The CDR3 totals 17 residues. Full variable domain (remainder filled in from reference TRBV7-8 and TRBJ2-2): GAGVSQSPRYKVAKRGQDVALRCDPISGHVSLFWYQQALGQGPEFLTYFQNEAQLDKSGLPSDRFFAERPEGSVSTLKIQRTQQEDSAVYLCASSFLGSGSYTGELFFGEGSRLTVL.

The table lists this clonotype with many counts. In DNA, the CDR3 is TGTGCCAGCAGTCTACTACAGGGGAAGAACACCGGGGAGCTGTTTTTT. This translates into CASSLLQGKNTGELFF. The chain joins TRBV27 to TRBJ2-2, with 7 bases identical to TRBD1. V lost 5 bases and J lost 1; bases outside the gene matches: 7. The CDR3 runs to 16 residues. Per germline, CDR1 MNHEY and CDR2 SMNVEV (reference sequence).

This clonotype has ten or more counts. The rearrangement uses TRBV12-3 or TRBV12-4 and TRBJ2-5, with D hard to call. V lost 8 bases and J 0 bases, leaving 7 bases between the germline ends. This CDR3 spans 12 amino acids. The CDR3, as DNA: TGTGCCAGCGCTTGGTACCAAGAGACCCAGTACTTC. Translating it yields CASAWYQETQYF.

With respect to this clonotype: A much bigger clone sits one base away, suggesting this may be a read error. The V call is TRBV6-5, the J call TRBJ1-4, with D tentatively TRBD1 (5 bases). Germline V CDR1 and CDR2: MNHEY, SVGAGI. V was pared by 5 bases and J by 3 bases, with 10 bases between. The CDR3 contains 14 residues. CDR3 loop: CASSGRAPNEKLFF. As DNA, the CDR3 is TGTGCCAGCAGTGGCAGGGCACCTAATGAAAAACTGTTTTTT.